The clone carrying this T cell receptor (beta chain) was counted ten times or more. The sample is drawn from a study of identical twins. A universal primer binding site was introduced by template switching. The final cDNA contained unique molecular identifiers. TCRdb reanalysed the 5' RACE reads using MiXCR and keeps one entry per CDR3 protein. The profile shows roughly 290,000 distinct CDR3 sequences, about 8.3% of them singletons. The length of the CDR3 is 13 residues. V was trimmed by 8 bases and J by 5 bases, leaving 14 bases between them. The germline CDR1 and CDR2 sequences are MDHEN and SYDVKM. Another study also made use of these data, one on yellow fever vaccine responses in identical twins.

Source material: memory (CD45RO+) T cells sorted from blood. The receptor comes from a woman aged 18-35 years in good health. This chain connects TRBV28 to TRBJ2-3, with D perhaps TRBD2 (6 bases). CDR3 loop: CASLPGRIDTQYF. In nucleotides, the CDR3 is TGTGCCAGCCTACCAGGGAGGATAGATACGCAGTATTTT.